The 10 T cell receptor beta chains given below trace back to one sample, sequenced in a study of cytomegalovirus exposure and HLA in healthy donors. The PCR contained 60 Vbeta and 13 Jbeta primers. Sequencing was performed with immunoSEQ multiplex PCR; in TCRdb, only in-frame clones are kept and a portion is missing. The sample lists approximately 120,000 clones, around 81% occurring once. Sequencing was performed on PBMCs. The receptors derive from a female donor in good health and CMV-seronegative.

This clone was observed a handful of times. The chain has TRBV9 and TRBJ1-1, with 7 bases that match TRBD1. This CDR3 region has 15 residues. V gave up 3 bases and J gave up 1 base; unmatched junction bases: 6. The germline CDR1 and CDR2 sequences are SGDLS and YYNGEE. CDR3 loop: CASSGPNRGNTEAFF. DNA for the CDR3: TGTGCCAGCAGCGGACCGAACAGGGGGAACACTGAAGCTTTCTTT.

This chain connects TRBV19 to TRBJ2-2; 7 nucleotides align to TRBD2. Germline CDR1 and CDR2: LNHDA and SQIVND (reference sequence). This CDR3 contains 17 residues. V shed 5 bases, J shed 6 bases, and the junction held 15 bases outside the gene matches. In DNA, the CDR3 is TGTGCCAGTAGTCCAAGGGCCCCTGGCGGGAGACCCGGGGAGCTGTTTTTT. As protein: CASSPRAPGGRPGELFF.

V and J are TRBV27 and TRBJ2-7; D possibly corresponds to TRBD1 (7 bases). The CDR3 loop spans 14 amino acids. Germline-derived CDR1 and CDR2 are MNHEY and SMNVEV (reference sequence). The germline V and J ends were trimmed by 6 bases and 3 bases, with 15 bases remaining between them. CDR3 sequence: CASSPSGGNYEQYF. CDR3 bases: TGTGCCAGCAGCCCTTCAGGGGGGAACTACGAGCAGTACTTC.

This chain links TRBV6-5 with TRBJ1-6; TRBD1 matches 7 bases. Trimming took 6 bases from V and 10 from J; bases not matched to a gene: 9. The CDR3 runs 14 residues. Germline assignment: CDR1 MNHEY and CDR2 SVGAGI. The CDR3 DNA sequence: TGTGCCAGCAGCCGGACAGGTGTGGAGTCACCCCTCCACTTT. It encodes CASSRTGVESPLHF.

The chain couples TRBV6-1 to TRBJ2-4, with 8 nucleotides matching TRBD1. With V trimmed by 7 bases and J by 9 bases, 11 bases remained unmatched. The CDR3 runs to 14 residues. Germline CDR1 reads MNHNS; CDR2 reads SASEGT. The CDR3 nucleotides are TGTGCCAGCACGAAGGACAGGGCCCAGGGCATTCAGTACTTC. The encoded protein is CASTKDRAQGIQYF.

In nucleotides, the CDR3 is TGTGCCAGCAGCCCTCGAGGGGGTAGTTACGAAAAACTGTTTTTT. Residues: CASSPRGGSYEKLFF. The chain employs TRBV9 and TRBJ1-4, with D perhaps matching TRBD1 (6 bases). The germline CDR1 and CDR2 sequences are SGDLS and YYNGEE. The CDR3 sequence is 15 residues long. V dropped 4 bases and J dropped 8 bases, with 18 bases sitting between them.

This clone occurred a few times. The V call is TRBV10-3, the J call TRBJ2-7, with 9 bases lining up with TRBD2. Germline CDR1 ENHRY, CDR2 SYGVKD. The V and J ends lost 7 bases and 1 base, in that order; junction bases with no gene match: 8. The CDR3 has 15 amino acids. The CDR3 sequence is CAIKAGTSRSYEQYF. DNA of the CDR3: TGTGCCATCAAAGCGGGGACTAGCCGATCCTACGAGCAGTACTTC.

This clone was seen only a few times. V gene TRBV4-2 combines with J gene TRBJ2-5; D remains unclear. Deletions cut 1 base from V and 7 bases from J, with 7 bases between. The CDR3 extends over 12 amino acids. In germline, CDR1 is LGHNA, CDR2 YNFKEQ. CDR3 sequence reads: CASSQATGTQYF. CDR3 coding DNA: TGTGCCAGCAGCCAAGCCACCGGGACCCAGTACTTC.

The gene calls are TRBV5-6 and TRBJ2-3; D perhaps matches TRBD2 (7 bases). V was pared by 0 bases and J by 3 bases, with 11 bases between. Germline V CDR1 and CDR2: SGHDT, YYEEEE. The CDR3 consists of 15 residues. CDR3 sequence reads: CASSLVGGGTDTQYF. CDR3 in DNA: TGTGCCAGCAGCTTGGTAGGGGGGGGGACAGATACGCAGTATTTT.

CDR3 region: CASTSPAGGSDTQYF. Here the CDR3 DNA reads TGTGCCAGCACTAGTCCGGCGGGAGGGTCAGATACGCAGTATTTT. This chain links TRBV7-2 with TRBJ2-3; 9 nucleotides agree with TRBD2. V trimming: 7 bases; J trimming: 4 bases; junction bases outside the gene matches: 9. CDR3 length: 15 amino acids. CDR1 SGHTA and CDR2 FQGNSA come from the germline V gene.